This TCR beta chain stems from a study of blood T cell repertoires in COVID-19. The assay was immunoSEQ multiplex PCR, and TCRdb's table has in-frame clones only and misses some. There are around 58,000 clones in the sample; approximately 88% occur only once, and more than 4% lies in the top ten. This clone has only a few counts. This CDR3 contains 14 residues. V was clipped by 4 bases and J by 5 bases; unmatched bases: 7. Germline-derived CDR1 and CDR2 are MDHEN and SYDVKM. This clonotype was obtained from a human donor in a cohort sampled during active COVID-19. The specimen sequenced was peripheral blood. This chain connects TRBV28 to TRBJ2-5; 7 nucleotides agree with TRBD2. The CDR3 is CASSSTGEGETQYF. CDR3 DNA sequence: TGTGCCAGCAGTTCCACGGGGGAGGGGGAGACCCAGTACTTC.